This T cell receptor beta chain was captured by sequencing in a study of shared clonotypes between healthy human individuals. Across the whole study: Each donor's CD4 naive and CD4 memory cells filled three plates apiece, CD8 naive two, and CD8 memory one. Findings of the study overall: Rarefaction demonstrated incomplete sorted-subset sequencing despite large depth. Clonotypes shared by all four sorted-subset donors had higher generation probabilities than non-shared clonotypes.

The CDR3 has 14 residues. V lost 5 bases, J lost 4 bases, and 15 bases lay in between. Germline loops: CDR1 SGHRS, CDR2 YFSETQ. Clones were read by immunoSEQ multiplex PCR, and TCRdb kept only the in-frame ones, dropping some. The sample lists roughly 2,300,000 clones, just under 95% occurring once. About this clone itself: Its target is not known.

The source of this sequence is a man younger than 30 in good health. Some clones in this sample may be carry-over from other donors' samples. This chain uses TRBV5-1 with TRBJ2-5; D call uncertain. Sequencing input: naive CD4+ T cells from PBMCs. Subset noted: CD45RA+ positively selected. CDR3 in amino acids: CASSYGLRRETQYF. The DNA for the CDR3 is TGCGCCAGCAGTTATGGCCTAAGGAGAGAGACCCAGTACTTC.